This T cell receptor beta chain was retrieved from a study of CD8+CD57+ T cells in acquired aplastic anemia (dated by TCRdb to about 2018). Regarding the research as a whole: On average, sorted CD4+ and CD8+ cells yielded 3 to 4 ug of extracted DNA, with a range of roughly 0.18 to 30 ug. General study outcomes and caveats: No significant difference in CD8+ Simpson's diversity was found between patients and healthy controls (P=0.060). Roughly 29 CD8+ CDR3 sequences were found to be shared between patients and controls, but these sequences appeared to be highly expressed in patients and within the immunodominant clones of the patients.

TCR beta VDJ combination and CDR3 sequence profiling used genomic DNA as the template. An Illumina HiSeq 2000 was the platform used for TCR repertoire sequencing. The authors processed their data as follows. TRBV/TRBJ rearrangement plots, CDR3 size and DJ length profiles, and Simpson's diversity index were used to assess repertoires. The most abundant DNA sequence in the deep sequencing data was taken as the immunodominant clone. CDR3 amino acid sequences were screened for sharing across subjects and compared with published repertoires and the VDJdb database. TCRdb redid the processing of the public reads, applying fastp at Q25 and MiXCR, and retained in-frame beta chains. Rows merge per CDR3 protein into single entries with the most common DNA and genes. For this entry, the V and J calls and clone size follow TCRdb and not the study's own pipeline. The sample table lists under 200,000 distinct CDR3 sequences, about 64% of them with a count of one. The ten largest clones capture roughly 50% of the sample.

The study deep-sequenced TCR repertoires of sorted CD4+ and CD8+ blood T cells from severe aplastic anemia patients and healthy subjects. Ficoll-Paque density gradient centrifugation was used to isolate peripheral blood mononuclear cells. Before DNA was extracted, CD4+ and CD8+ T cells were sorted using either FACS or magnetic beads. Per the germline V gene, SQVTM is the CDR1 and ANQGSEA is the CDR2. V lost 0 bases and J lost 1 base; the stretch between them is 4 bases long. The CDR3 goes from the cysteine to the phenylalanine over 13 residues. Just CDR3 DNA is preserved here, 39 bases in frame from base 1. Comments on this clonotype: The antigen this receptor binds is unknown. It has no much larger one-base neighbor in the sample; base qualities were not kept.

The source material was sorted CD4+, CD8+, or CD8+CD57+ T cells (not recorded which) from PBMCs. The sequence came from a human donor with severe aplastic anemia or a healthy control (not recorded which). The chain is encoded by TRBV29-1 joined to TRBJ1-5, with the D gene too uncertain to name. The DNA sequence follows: TGCAGCGTTGAAGAACAGAGCAATCAGCCCCAGCATTTT. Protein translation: CSVEEQSNQPQHF.